This T cell receptor beta chain is drawn from a study of blood T cell repertoires in COVID-19. Study background: Specimens from acute and convalescent COVID-19 originated in the United States, Italy and Spain. Sources were T cells, B-cell-depleted T cells, or PBMCs; the material itself was cDNA or gDNA.

Some clones are missing from TCRdb's copy, which holds only in-frame ones; the method was immunoSEQ multiplex PCR. Of 100,000 to 150,000 clones in the sample, 55% to 75% are singletons; the top ten hold roughly 2%. The CDR3 consists of 15 residues. Germline V lookup: CDR1 SGDLS, CDR2 YYNGEE. J gave up 8 bases and V 0 bases, and 5 bases lay outside the gene matches. Sequenced input: peripheral blood. The source is an older woman with acute or convalescent COVID-19. This chain uses TRBV9 with TRBJ2-3, with 11 bases aligning to TRBD2. The CDR3 bases are TGTGCCAGCAGCGTAGATAGCGGGGGGGCGGTTACGCAGTATTTT. This encodes CASSVDSGGAVTQYF. The full variable domain, its missing parts supplied by reference TRBV9 and TRBJ2-3, is DSGVTQTPKHLITATGQRVTLRCSPRSGDLSVYWYQQSLDQGLQFLIQYYNGEERAKGNILERFSAQQFPDLHSELNLSSLELGDSALYFCASSVDSGGAVTQYFGPGTRLTVL.